This T cell receptor (beta chain) stems from a study of blood T cell repertoires in COVID-19. At the level of the study: COVID-19 samples collected from the United States, Italy and Spain covered acute and convalescent phases. T cells, B-cell-depleted T cells, or PBMCs supplied cDNA or gDNA.

The CDR3 covers 18 residues. Germline V gene sequence: CDR1 SGDLS, CDR2 YYNGEE. With 4 bases clipped from V and 6 bases from J, the junction kept 19 bases outside the gene matches. In the original processing: Amplified reference gene primers provided the basis for estimating nucleated cell counts. Only in-frame clones appear in the TCRdb table, and some are missing; sequencing was by immunoSEQ multiplex PCR. V and J calls and clone size are copied from that table; D and trimming were computed from the DNA. There are about 110,000 clones in the sample; around 66% occur only once, and about 5.9% lies in the top ten.

The TCR comes from a man older than 75 with acute or convalescent COVID-19. The specimen was peripheral blood. The J gene is TRBJ2-1, the V gene TRBV9, with 7 bases lining up with TRBD2. CDR3 protein: CASSRRSLASGNSNEQFF. DNA for the CDR3: TGTGCCAGCAGCAGACGTTCATTAGCGAGCGGGAACTCCAATGAGCAGTTCTTC.